The clone carrying this T cell receptor (beta chain) was counted at least ten times. Under 3 months was the duration of disease in ophthalmopathy patients, who also had a Clinical Activity Score of at least 3 and a NOSPECS grade of at least 4. The authors obtained PBMCs from over 8 ml of fresh peripheral blood. CDR3 length equals 18 residues. CDR1 and CDR2 (germline): SGHNT, YENEEA. V was clipped by 5 bases and J by 1 base; unmatched bases: 10. The record originates from a study of T cells in Graves' hyperthyroidism and ophthalmopathy. Using RNA transcripts as the source, TCR beta CDR3 regions were amplified. With the HTBI primer set, the TCR CDR3 went through a first round of RT-PCR. A single record per CDR3 protein comes from TCRdb applying MiXCR to the multiplex PCR reads. Among 410,000 or so distinct CDR3 sequences listed, over 12% were seen once.

Sequences were obtained from blood. The chain couples TRBV11-3 to TRBJ2-2; 10 bases map to TRBD2. The TCR sequence derives from a man in his late teens or twenties with Graves' ophthalmopathy. DNA for the CDR3: TGTGCCAGCAGCCCAGAATTTAGGACTAGCGGGAACACCGGGGAGCTGTTTTTT. As protein: CASSPEFRTSGNTGELFF.